These 8 T cell receptor beta chains came from one sample sequenced in a study of T cell responses to AZD1222 COVID-19 vaccine. TCRdb's copy holds only in-frame clones and misses some; the assay was immunoSEQ multiplex PCR. In the table there are roughly 78,000 clones, about 84% of which are singletons. The sample was peripheral blood, taken on day 0 of AZD1222 vaccination. Source of these receptors: an adult in good health.

This clone was detected once. The chain joins TRBV7-3 to TRBJ2-6; TRBD1 or TRBD2 may be the D gene (6 bases each). V lost 2 bases to trimming and J lost 0 bases, with 14 bases between them. CDR3 length: 18 residues. Germline V gene sequence: CDR1 SGHTA, CDR2 FQGTGA. CDR3 protein: CASSLLRGDGSGANVLTF. The CDR3 DNA reads as TGTGCCAGCAGCTTATTAAGGGGGGACGGCTCTGGGGCCAACGTCCTGACTTTC. Complete variable domain (other parts from reference TRBV7-3 and TRBJ2-6): GAGVSQTPSNKVTEKGKYVELRCDPISGHTALYWYRQSLGQGPEFLIYFQGTGAADDSGLPNDRFFAVRPEGSVSTLKIQRTERGDSAVYLCASSLLRGDGSGANVLTFGAGSRLTVL.

The V gene is TRBV19, the J gene TRBJ1-2; the match to TRBD1 covers 12 bases. Germline lookup yields CDR1 LNHDA and CDR2 SQIVND (reference sequence). This CDR3 spans 18 amino acids. V lost 6 bases to trimming and J lost 4 bases; unmatched junction nucleotides: 15. CDR3 nucleotides: TGTGCCAGTAGAGGGGACAGGGGGCGCCACTCGCTAGCCTATGGCTACACCTTC. As protein: CASRGDRGRHSLAYGYTF.

This clone was seen just once. The J gene is TRBJ1-1, the V gene TRBV19; TRBD1 agrees at 7 bases. Looked up from germline, CDR1 is LNHDA and CDR2 is SQIVND (reference sequence). The CDR3 extends over 14 amino acids. Trimming cost V 5 bases and J 10 bases; bases outside gene matches: 13. The CDR3 is CASSDRQGGVRAFF. As DNA, the CDR3 is TGTGCCAGTAGTGATCGACAGGGAGGGGTGAGAGCTTTCTTT.

The rearrangement links TRBV7-2 to TRBJ1-2, with unresolved D. CDR1 and CDR2 from the germline V gene are SGHTA and FQGNSA. V was pared by 3 bases and J by 7 bases, with 9 bases between. CDR3 length: 12 residues. CDR3 protein: CASSFARIGYTF. For the CDR3, the DNA is TGTGCCAGCAGCTTCGCCCGCATTGGCTACACCTTC.

The chain has TRBV2 and TRBJ2-1; D is possibly TRBD2 (5 bases). Germline V CDR1 and CDR2: SNHLY, FYNNEI. Trimming cost V 4 bases and J 7 bases, with 11 bases left between them. This CDR3 is 13 amino acids long. The CDR3 nucleotides read TGTGCCAGCAGTGCCGGGGAAGGGAATGAGCAGTTCTTC. Protein product: CASSAGEGNEQFF.

The genes are TRBV14 and TRBJ1-5; D is perhaps TRBD1 (6 bases). Trimming stripped 1 base from V and 8 bases from J, with 18 bases between. Germline values: CDR1 SGHDN, CDR2 FVKESK. The CDR3 spans 16 residues. For the CDR3, the DNA is TGTGCCAGCAGCCAAGTCGGGGCAGGGGATAAGAAGCCCCAGCATTTT. Translating gives CASSQVGAGDKKPQHF.

The J gene is TRBJ1-1, the V gene TRBV19; D is perhaps TRBD1 (5 bases). The CDR3 is made up of 13 amino acids. The germline V and J ends were trimmed by 3 bases and 4 bases, with 9 bases remaining between them. Germline V lookup: CDR1 LNHDA, CDR2 SQIVND (reference sequence). The CDR3 bases are TGTGCCAGTAGTATTCCGGGGCCCACTGAAGCTTTCTTT. Protein product: CASSIPGPTEAFF.

This clone was observed a single time. This chain links TRBV5-6 with TRBJ2-1; D remains ambiguous. Germline CDR1 and CDR2: SGHDT and YYEEEE. The CDR3 has 15 amino acids. Deletions cut 1 base from V and 1 base from J, with 9 bases between. The CDR3 sequence is CASSLFGVSYNEQFF. Here the CDR3 DNA reads TGTGCCAGCAGCTTGTTTGGGGTATCCTACAATGAGCAGTTCTTC.